One and the same sample provided the 23 T cell receptor beta chains below, sequenced in a study of spatial heterogeneity in lung cancer. Time point reported: sample taken at primary tumor resection. Material for sequencing was whole RNA from tumor, nontumor lung or frozen PBMC, left unsorted. TCRdb re-called the 5' RACE reads through MiXCR, storing one row per CDR3 protein. This sample yields 89,000 or so distinct CDR3 sequences, of which under 25% are seen a single time; less than 7.5% belongs to the top ten. The material was PBMCs, obtained at surgery. The receptors were gathered from a male donor with early-stage non-small cell lung cancer.

This clonotype was detected a few times. The chain uses TRBV5-1 and TRBJ2-3; 8 bases are shared with TRBD2. Germline values: CDR1 SGHRS, CDR2 YFSETQ. V lost 3 bases and J lost 4; bases outside the gene matches: 4. The length of the CDR3 is 14 residues. The CDR3 sequence: CASSSGGAADTQYF. DNA of the CDR3: TGCGCCAGCAGCTCCGGGGGGGCGGCAGATACGCAGTATTTT.

This clonotype turned up a few times. The gene calls are TRBV27 and TRBJ2-2; D is unresolved. This CDR3 spans 16 amino acids. CDR1 is MNHEY, CDR2 SMNVEV, per germline (reference sequence). Trimming pared 1 base from V and 0 bases from J, leaving 9 bases between. The CDR3 reads CASSLLAYSNTGELFF. For the CDR3, the DNA is TGTGCCAGCAGTTTATTGGCATACTCGAACACCGGGGAGCTGTTTTTT.

This clonotype appeared a few times. This chain joins TRBV28 and TRBJ1-2; 8 bases are a match to TRBD1. The CDR3 has 15 amino acids. The trim removed 4 bases at V and 8 bases at J, leaving 12 bases unmatched. CDR1 is MDHEN, CDR2 SYDVKM, per germline. CDR3 residues: CASSYPDRASTGYTF. The CDR3 DNA is TGTGCCAGCAGTTACCCGGACAGGGCTAGTACGGGCTACACCTTC.

The J gene is TRBJ2-7, the V gene TRBV5-1; possible D gene TRBD2, 6 bases. V gave up 4 bases and J gave up 4 bases, with 21 bases separating them. The CDR3 has 16 amino acids. Germline V gene lookup returns CDR1 SGHRS and CDR2 YFSETQ. The CDR3 loop is CASSPDWGDPTYEQYF. CDR3 in DNA: TGCGCCAGCAGCCCAGATTGGGGGGACCCCACATACGAGCAGTACTTC.

The rearrangement links TRBV10-3 to TRBJ1-2; no clear D. Germline-derived CDR1 and CDR2 are ENHRY and SYGVKD. CDR3 length: 14 residues. The V end was cut by 5 bases, the J end by 6 bases, with 16 bases between. The CDR3 here is CAISPPGPRDGYTF. The CDR3 DNA is TGTGCCATCAGTCCACCCGGGCCAAGGGATGGCTACACCTTC.

This clonotype appeared a few times. J is TRBJ2-5 and V is TRBV9; D might be TRBD2 (5 bases). The V end was cut by 1 base, the J end by 7 bases, with 14 bases between. Germline CDR1 reads SGDLS; CDR2 reads YYNGEE. This CDR3 has 14 residues. The CDR3 region is CASSVQGPDSTQYF. CDR3 DNA: TGTGCCAGCAGCGTACAAGGACCGGACTCGACCCAGTACTTC.

V and J are TRBV14 and TRBJ2-3, with D possibly being TRBD1 or TRBD2 (6 bases each). V lost 1 base and J 7 bases, leaving 21 bases between the germline ends. Germline V gene lookup returns CDR1 SGHDN and CDR2 FVKESK. This CDR3 is 17 amino acids long. The CDR3 bases are TGTGCCAGCAGCCAAGTATTTGGGGGGCCGGAGGCGAATACGCAGTATTTT. Translating it yields CASSQVFGGPEANTQYF.

The V and J genes are TRBV3-1 and TRBJ1-5; no clear D. The CDR3 totals 16 residues. Germline V lookup: CDR1 LGHDT, CDR2 YNNKEL (reference sequence). The V end lost 0 bases, the J end lost 2 bases, and 11 bases lay between the germline ends. The CDR3 sequence: CASSQDGGSGNQPQHF. The CDR3 DNA sequence: TGTGCCAGCAGCCAAGACGGTGGCAGTGGCAATCAGCCCCAGCATTTT.

There are a few counts of this clonotype. The chain combines TRBV9 with TRBJ2-1; 7 bases match TRBD2. The CDR3 loop spans 15 amino acids. V gave up 0 bases and J gave up 6 bases; unmatched junction bases: 6. CDR1 and CDR2 (germline): SGDLS, YYNGEE. The CDR3 nucleotides read TGTGCCAGCAGCGTAGTCGCGGGAGCACTCAATGAGCAGTTCTTC. As protein: CASSVVAGALNEQFF.

This clonotype was recorded at least ten times. This sequence joins TRBV10-3 and TRBJ1-5; 12 bases align to TRBD1. This CDR3 is 14 amino acids long. Germline-derived CDR1 and CDR2 are ENHRY and SYGVKD. Written as DNA, the CDR3 is TGTGACTGCGGGACAGGGGGCGCGGGGAAGCCCCAGCATTTT. This sequence encodes CDCGTGGAGKPQHF.

This clonotype has a handful of counts. The chain is built from TRBV10-3 and TRBJ2-7, with 7 bases aligning to TRBD1. Germline V gives CDR1 ENHRY, CDR2 SYGVKD. CDR3 length: 17 residues. Losses at the gene ends were 8 bases for V and 5 bases for J; bases not matched to a gene: 21. In DNA form, the CDR3 reads TGTGCCATCTCCCCTGGCCCCCTACAGGGGTCTAGAAACGAGCAGTACTTC. Protein: CAISPGPLQGSRNEQYF.

This clonotype was detected many times. The chain combines TRBV10-3 with TRBJ1-6; tentatively, D is TRBD1 (5 bases). In germline, CDR1 is ENHRY, CDR2 SYGVKD. Between the trimmed V and J ends, which lost 4 bases and 9 bases, there was a span of 7 bases. This CDR3 contains 12 residues. CDR3 sequence (DNA): TGTGCCATCAGTGGGGGACTTTCACCCCTCCACTTT. Its protein is CAISGGLSPLHF.

This clonotype has only a few counts. V usage is TRBV5-1 and J usage is TRBJ1-1; perhaps TRBD1 as D (6 bases). This CDR3 is 12 amino acids long. V lost 5 bases, J lost 3 bases, and 8 bases lay in between. Germline V gene data show CDR1 as SGHRS and CDR2 as YFSETQ. CDR3 coding DNA: TGCGCCAGCAGAAAGGGGGACACTGAAGCTTTCTTT. It specifies CASRKGDTEAFF.

This clonotype has a handful of counts. V gene TRBV12-3 or TRBV12-4 combines with J gene TRBJ2-5; TRBD1 might be the D (6 bases). Between the trimmed V and J ends, which lost 5 bases and 5 bases, there was a span of 21 bases. This CDR3 contains 16 residues. CDR3 residues: CASSLGGFGHGETQYF. DNA of the CDR3: TGTGCCAGCAGTCTAGGGGGTTTCGGGCACGGGGAGACCCAGTACTTC.

The rearrangement links TRBV9 to TRBJ2-7; possibly TRBD1 for D (5 bases). The length of the CDR3 is 13 residues. Trimming removed 4 bases from V and 3 bases from J, with 11 bases in between. Germline CDR1 is SGDLS and CDR2 is YYNGEE. CDR3: CASSPRVDYEQYF. The CDR3 DNA sequence: TGTGCCAGCAGCCCCAGGGTAGACTACGAGCAGTACTTC.

This clonotype was seen more than once but under ten times. The rearrangement joins TRBV19 to TRBJ1-5, with a weak D call TRBD1 (5 bases). V was pared by 1 base and J by 9 bases, with 7 bases between. Germline V gene data show CDR1 as LNHDA and CDR2 as SQIVND (reference sequence). This CDR3 spans 12 amino acids. Here the CDR3 reads CASSIAGGPQHF. The CDR3 nucleotides read TGTGCCAGTAGTATAGCTGGGGGGCCCCAGCATTTT.

V usage is TRBV4-3 and J usage is TRBJ1-2; D unresolved. This CDR3 comprises 15 residues. The V end lost 0 bases, the J end lost 5 bases, and 13 bases lay between the germline ends. Germline-derived CDR1 and CDR2 are LGHNA and YSLEER. The CDR3 is CASSQDLGRSYGYTF. For the CDR3, the DNA is TGCGCCAGCAGCCAAGATCTCGGACGATCATATGGCTACACCTTC.

This clonotype has a count of ten or more. The rearrangement uses TRBV5-1 and TRBJ2-1, with 7 bases lining up with TRBD2. The V gene end was trimmed by 7 bases and the J gene end by 2 bases; junction bases not matched to a gene: 6. CDR1 SGHRS and CDR2 YFSETQ come from the germline V gene. The CDR3 contains 14 residues. CDR3 amino acids: CASGLAATYNEQFF. As DNA, the CDR3 is TGCGCCAGCGGGCTAGCGGCGACCTACAATGAGCAGTTCTTC.

A few counts support this clonotype. V is TRBV7-2 and J is TRBJ2-3, with 12 bases fitting TRBD2. V lost 5 bases to trimming and J lost 4 bases; unmatched junction nucleotides: 10. Germline lookup yields CDR1 SGHTA and CDR2 FQGNSA. CDR3 length equals 17 residues. The CDR3 protein is CASSRPSLAGGADTQYF. CDR3 DNA sequence: TGTGCCAGCAGCCGACCCTCTCTAGCGGGGGGGGCAGATACGCAGTATTTT.

This clonotype was seen many times. The chain couples TRBV18 to TRBJ2-1, with unresolved D. The V gene lost 2 bases and the J gene lost 10 bases, with 12 bases spanning the gap. Per the germline V gene, CDR1 is KGHSH and CDR2 is LQKENI. The CDR3 has 13 amino acids. CDR3 nucleotide sequence: TGTGCCAGCTCACCAGGAGAACGACGGGAGCAGTTCTTC. Translating it yields CASSPGERREQFF.

V is TRBV2 and J is TRBJ2-7; no clear D gene. V lost 0 bases, J lost 3 bases, and 3 bases lay in between. The CDR3 is made up of 12 amino acids. Germline loops: CDR1 SNHLY, CDR2 FYNNEI. In DNA, the CDR3 is TGTGCCAGCAGTGAAGCGGACTACGAGCAGTACTTC. Amino acid sequence: CASSEADYEQYF.

This clonotype was found many times. This CDR3 is CATSDGPGTDTQYF. In nucleotides, the CDR3 is TGTGCCACCAGTGATGGTCCAGGGACAGATACGCAGTATTTT. The chain employs TRBV24-1 and TRBJ2-3; D might be TRBD1 (5 bases). This CDR3 is built from 14 residues. Trimming shortened V by 3 bases and J by 3 bases, and 9 bases separated the two germline ends. CDR1 and CDR2 (germline): KGHDR, SFDVKD.

This clonotype was counted many times. The chain has TRBV20-1 and TRBJ2-1; D is perhaps TRBD2 (6 bases). This CDR3 contains 14 residues. Looked up from germline, CDR1 is DFQATT and CDR2 is SNEGSKA (reference sequence). The V gene lost 4 bases and the J gene lost 0 bases, with 10 bases spanning the gap. The CDR3 nucleotides are TGCAGTGCTACCCGGGGGAGCTCCTACAATGAGCAGTTCTTC. Its protein is CSATRGSSYNEQFF.